The 31 T cell receptor beta chains below all came from one sample that was sequenced in a study of CD8 T cells in Susac syndrome. Roughly 0.45 to 1 ug RNA was reverse transcribed with random hexamers. TCRdb itself ran the immunoSEQ multiplex PCR reads through MiXCR, one entry per CDR3 protein. The table records about 160,000 distinct CDR3 sequences, roughly 94% of them present only once. Input material: CD4+ T cells from PBMCs. The source is a human donor with multiple sclerosis.

The chain recombines TRBV7-9 with TRBJ2-4; D is uncertain. V dropped 2 bases and J dropped 0 bases, with 8 bases sitting between them. The CDR3 contains 15 residues. Germline values: CDR1 SEHNR, CDR2 FQNEAQ (reference sequence). The CDR3 DNA reads as TGTGCCAGCAGCTTAAATACAGTAGCCAAAAACATTCAGTACTTC. Translated, it gives CASSLNTVAKNIQYF.

The chain links TRBV4-1 to TRBJ1-2; D unclear. V was shortened by 4 bases and J by 5 bases, with 14 bases between the two germline ends. This CDR3 spans 14 amino acids. CDR1 and CDR2 (germline): MGHRA, YSYEKL. DNA of the CDR3: TGCGCCAGCAGCCCGGGCCCCATCGAGTATGGCTACACCTTC. It encodes CASSPGPIEYGYTF.

The gene calls are TRBV6-5 and TRBJ2-5; 9 bases agree with TRBD1. The CDR3 spans 14 residues. V was clipped by 6 bases and J by 5 bases; unmatched bases: 7. Germline V gene data show CDR1 as MNHEY and CDR2 as SVGAGI. The CDR3 region has the DNA TGTGCCAGCAGGTTGACAGGGGGGAGGGAGACCCAGTACTTC. Protein sequence: CASRLTGGRETQYF.

The rearrangement joins TRBV9 to TRBJ1-1; D not certain. The V gene lost 0 bases and the J gene lost 3 bases, with 9 bases spanning the gap. Germline-derived CDR1 and CDR2 are SGDLS and YYNGEE. CDR3 length equals 14 residues. The CDR3: CASSVDSGDTEAFF. CDR3 bases: TGTGCCAGCAGCGTAGATTCAGGTGACACTGAAGCTTTCTTT.

This chain uses TRBV10-3 with TRBJ2-2; D perhaps matches TRBD1 (5 bases). Per germline, CDR1 ENHRY and CDR2 SYGVKD. The CDR3 extends over 17 amino acids. Trimming removed 6 bases from V and 5 bases from J, with 22 bases in between. The CDR3 reads CAISGRILGAVTGELFF. In DNA, the CDR3 is TGTGCCATCAGCGGAAGAATCCTAGGGGCGGTTACCGGGGAGCTGTTTTTT.

V usage is TRBV7-2 and J usage is TRBJ2-3; D is uncertain. Germline-derived CDR1 and CDR2 are SGHTA and FQGNSA. The CDR3 sequence is 14 residues long. V was trimmed by 5 bases and J by 0 bases, leaving 9 bases between them. The CDR3 here is CASSRSTSTDTQYF. CDR3 nucleotide sequence: TGTGCCAGCAGCCGGTCAACTAGCACAGATACGCAGTATTTT.

V usage is TRBV5-1 and J usage is TRBJ2-3; D perhaps matches TRBD2 (5 bases). Germline V gene sequence: CDR1 SGHRS, CDR2 YFSETQ. This CDR3 is built from 13 residues. V lost 6 bases and J lost 2, with 10 bases in between. CDR3 DNA sequence: TGCGCCAGCACCCCCGGGGTCACAGATACGCAGTATTTT. The encoded protein is CASTPGVTDTQYF.

J is TRBJ2-1 and V is TRBV3-1, with 9 bases fitting TRBD2. The CDR3 consists of 16 residues. The germline V gene encodes CDR1 LGHDT and CDR2 YNNKEL (reference sequence). V gave up 4 bases and J gave up 4 bases; unmatched junction bases: 8. CDR3 bases: TGTGCCAGCAGCCCCCGGGTGAGCGGGGGGTACAATGAGCAGTTCTTC. Translating gives CASSPRVSGGYNEQFF.

The chain carries TRBV12-3 or TRBV12-4 and TRBJ2-1; 9 bases agree with TRBD2. The CDR3 sequence is 15 residues long. Trimming at V came to 5 bases and at J to 6 bases, leaving 8 bases not matched to a gene. CDR3 in DNA: TGTGCCAGCAGTGCTATAGCGGGAGCTTTCAATGAGCAGTTCTTC. Protein sequence: CASSAIAGAFNEQFF.

The genes are TRBV15 and TRBJ1-5; D unclear. This CDR3 comprises 14 residues. Germline assignment: CDR1 LNHNV and CDR2 YYDKDF (reference sequence). Trimming cost V 6 bases and J 0 bases, with 9 bases left between them. The CDR3 loop reads CATRRPSSNQPQHF. The CDR3 DNA sequence: TGTGCCACCAGGCGACCTTCTAGCAATCAGCCCCAGCATTTT.

The chain uses TRBV9 and TRBJ1-1, with D maybe TRBD1 (5 bases). Germline values: CDR1 SGDLS, CDR2 YYNGEE. V lost 2 bases, J lost 3 bases, and 8 bases lay in between. There are 13 residues in the CDR3. Here the CDR3 reads CASSVQGYTEAFF. CDR3 DNA sequence: TGTGCCAGCAGCGTCCAGGGATACACTGAAGCTTTCTTT.

The chain employs TRBV7-6 and TRBJ1-2, with a possible D match to TRBD1 (5 bases). V lost 5 bases to trimming and J lost 0 bases, with 22 bases between them. The CDR3 totals 18 residues. Germline-derived CDR1 and CDR2 are SGHVS and FNYEAQ. The CDR3 loop reads CASSLPRGGAGANYGYTF. DNA for the CDR3: TGTGCCAGCAGCCTTCCTCGGGGAGGGGCGGGAGCTAACTATGGCTACACCTTC.

The chain has TRBV4-2 and TRBJ1-2; D gene ambiguous. The germline gives CDR1 LGHNA, CDR2 YNFKEQ. V lost 6 bases and J lost 6, with 14 bases in between. The length of the CDR3 is 13 residues. The chain's CDR3 is CASRPTGPDGYTF. CDR3 in DNA: TGTGCCAGCAGACCTACCGGGCCGGATGGCTACACCTTC.

The genes are TRBV12-5 and TRBJ1-2, with a tentative D call TRBD1 (6 bases). Germline CDR1 and CDR2: LGHNT and FRNRAP. V was pared by 2 bases and J by 3 bases, with 7 bases between. The CDR3 runs to 13 residues. Here the CDR3 reads CASGLKGDYGYTF. As DNA, the CDR3 is TGTGCTAGTGGTTTGAAGGGGGACTATGGCTACACCTTC.

The chain couples TRBV11-2 to TRBJ2-5, with D hard to call. The CDR3 has 12 residues. Trimming took off 2 bases at V and 9 bases at J, with 10 bases between the two ends. Germline V gene sequence: CDR1 SGHAT, CDR2 FQNNGV. In DNA form, the CDR3 reads TGTGCCAGCAGCTTACCTCCTACCCCCCAGTACTTC. Translated: CASSLPPTPQYF. Using reference TRBV11-2 and TRBJ2-5 for the parts outside the CDR3, the full variable domain is EAGVAQSPRYKIIEKRQSVAFWCNPISGHATLYWYQQILGQGPKLLIQFQNNGVVDDSQLPKDRFSAERLKGVDSTLKIQPAKLEDSAVYLCASSLPPTPQYFGPGTRLLVL.

The chain uses TRBV4-3 and TRBJ2-1; tentative D call: TRBD2 (5 bases). The germline gives CDR1 LGHNA, CDR2 YSLEER. V was cut by 3 bases and J by 8 bases, with 8 bases left in between. This CDR3 region has 12 residues. The DNA for the CDR3 is TGCGCCAGCAGCCATTGGACTGATGAGCAGTTCTTC. The encoded protein is CASSHWTDEQFF.

The chain carries TRBV12-3 or TRBV12-4 and TRBJ2-7; D call uncertain. Trimming removed 6 bases from V and 3 bases from J, with 9 bases in between. CDR3 length: 12 amino acids. The CDR3 loop is CASSQVRYEQYF. The CDR3 DNA reads TGTGCCAGCAGCCAGGTCCGCTACGAGCAGTACTTC.

The rearrangement joins TRBV30 to TRBJ1-2; D is uncertain. The V end lost 8 bases, the J end lost 4 bases, and 14 bases lay between the germline ends. Germline V gene lookup returns CDR1 GTSNPN and CDR2 SVGIG (reference sequence). This CDR3 region has 12 residues. CDR3: CAGPTGSYGYTF. CDR3 DNA: TGTGCCGGCCCCACCGGATCCTATGGCTACACCTTC.

The chain links TRBV29-1 to TRBJ2-3; D is perhaps TRBD1 (5 bases). CDR1 and CDR2 from the germline V gene are SQVTM and ANQGSEA. The CDR3 is 14 amino acids. V was trimmed by 6 bases and J by 1 base, leaving 14 bases between them. CDR3 residues: CSVPGAWGTDTQYF. The CDR3 bases are TGCAGCGTCCCTGGGGCCTGGGGCACAGATACGCAGTATTTT.

The rearrangement uses TRBV28 and TRBJ2-3; D possibly corresponds to TRBD1 (5 bases). Germline-derived CDR1 and CDR2 are MDHEN and SYDVKM. CDR3 length equals 14 residues. The ends were cut back, 3 bases at V and 4 bases at J, with 11 bases in the middle. This CDR3 reads CASSFPWGPDTQYF. Written as DNA, the CDR3 is TGTGCCAGCAGTTTCCCCTGGGGCCCAGATACGCAGTATTTT.

The gene calls are TRBV6-1 and TRBJ2-6, with D possibly being TRBD2 (6 bases). Trimming removed 8 bases at V and 1 base at J, with 12 bases between. The CDR3 runs to 15 residues. CDR1 and CDR2 from the germline V gene are MNHNS and SASEGT. CDR3 nucleotide sequence: TGTGCCAGCGGGGACTGGGGGTCTGGGGCCAACGTCCTGACTTTC. Translating gives CASGDWGSGANVLTF.

The genes are TRBV20-1 and TRBJ2-1; D is unresolved. Germline-derived CDR1 and CDR2 are DFQATT and SNEGSKA (reference sequence). The CDR3 covers 12 residues. V was clipped by 4 bases and J by 15 bases, with 19 bases between them. This CDR3 reads CSATAGLPSAFF. As DNA, the CDR3 is TGCAGTGCTACCGCCGGGCTCCCAAGCGCGTTCTTC.

This clonotype was observed a few times. The CDR3 DNA reads as TGTGCCAGCTCACCAGGGACGTTTGACTATGGCTACACCTTC. As protein: CASSPGTFDYGYTF. This sequence joins TRBV18 and TRBJ1-2; weak D call: TRBD1 (5 bases). V gave up 2 bases and J gave up 3 bases, with 10 bases separating them. CDR1 and CDR2 from the germline V gene are KGHSH and LQKENI. CDR3 length: 14 amino acids.

This chain connects TRBV12-3 or TRBV12-4 to TRBJ2-3; no firm D call. The CDR3 consists of 14 residues. V lost 5 bases and J 3 bases, leaving 12 bases between the germline ends. The CDR3 loop reads CASSRSQITDTQYF. The CDR3 DNA reads TGTGCCAGCAGTCGTAGTCAAATTACAGATACGCAGTATTTT.

The rearrangement links TRBV2 to TRBJ2-7, with 8 bases identical to TRBD2. Germline V gives CDR1 SNHLY, CDR2 FYNNEI. The CDR3 is made up of 13 amino acids. V lost 8 bases and J lost 1; bases outside the gene matches: 4. Here the CDR3 reads CASQREQSYEQYF. CDR3 nucleotide sequence: TGTGCCAGCCAGCGGGAGCAGTCCTACGAGCAGTACTTC.

The rearrangement uses TRBV20-1 and TRBJ2-5; D gene ambiguous. Germline values: CDR1 DFQATT, CDR2 SNEGSKA (reference sequence). The V gene lost 1 base and the J gene lost 3 bases, with 3 bases spanning the gap. The CDR3 is 11 amino acids. The CDR3 loop is CSARVEETQYF. The CDR3 nucleotides are TGCAGTGCTAGAGTTGAAGAGACCCAGTACTTC.

The chain has TRBV30 and TRBJ2-1; TRBD2 might be the D (6 bases). Germline V gene data show CDR1 as GTSNPN and CDR2 as SVGIG (reference sequence). The CDR3 is made up of 13 amino acids. V lost 3 bases and J 7 bases, leaving 13 bases between the germline ends. The CDR3 loop reads CAWSGTWGNEQFF. Here the CDR3 DNA reads TGTGCCTGGAGCGGGACTTGGGGAAATGAGCAGTTCTTC.

The chain has TRBV27 and TRBJ1-1, with 8 positions matching TRBD1. After removal of 3 bases from V and 7 bases from J, the junction contained 7 bases not matched to a gene. Germline V gene lookup returns CDR1 MNHEY and CDR2 SMNVEV (reference sequence). The length of the CDR3 is 14 residues. The CDR3 DNA reads as TGTGCCAGCAGTTTCCACCCACAGGGGGGTGAAGCTTTCTTT. It encodes CASSFHPQGGEAFF.

The chain joins TRBV3-1 to TRBJ2-5, with 8 bases aligning to TRBD2. Losses at the gene ends were 2 bases for V and 2 bases for J; bases not matched to a gene: 4. The CDR3 extends over 15 amino acids. CDR1 is LGHDT, CDR2 YNNKEL, per germline (reference sequence). The DNA of the CDR3 is TGTGCCAGCAGCCAACGGGGGGGTCGGCAAGAGACCCAGTACTTC. Translation: CASSQRGGRQETQYF.

The chain links TRBV30 to TRBJ1-1; a weak D match, TRBD1 (6 bases). Trimming shortened V by 5 bases and J by 13 bases, and 17 bases separated the two germline ends. This CDR3 is 11 amino acids long. Germline V gene data show CDR1 as GTSNPN and CDR2 as SVGIG (reference sequence). The CDR3 loop reads CAWVKTGLGFF. The CDR3 coding sequence is TGTGCCTGGGTAAAGACAGGTCTGGGTTTCTTT.

The chain carries TRBV19 and TRBJ2-7, with D unclear. CDR1 is LNHDA, CDR2 SQIVND, per germline (reference sequence). The ends were cut back, 2 bases at V and 0 bases at J, with 8 bases in the middle. The CDR3 runs 14 residues. CDR3 residues: CASSITRISYEQYF. CDR3 sequence (DNA): TGTGCCAGTAGTATAACCCGGATCTCCTACGAGCAGTACTTC.